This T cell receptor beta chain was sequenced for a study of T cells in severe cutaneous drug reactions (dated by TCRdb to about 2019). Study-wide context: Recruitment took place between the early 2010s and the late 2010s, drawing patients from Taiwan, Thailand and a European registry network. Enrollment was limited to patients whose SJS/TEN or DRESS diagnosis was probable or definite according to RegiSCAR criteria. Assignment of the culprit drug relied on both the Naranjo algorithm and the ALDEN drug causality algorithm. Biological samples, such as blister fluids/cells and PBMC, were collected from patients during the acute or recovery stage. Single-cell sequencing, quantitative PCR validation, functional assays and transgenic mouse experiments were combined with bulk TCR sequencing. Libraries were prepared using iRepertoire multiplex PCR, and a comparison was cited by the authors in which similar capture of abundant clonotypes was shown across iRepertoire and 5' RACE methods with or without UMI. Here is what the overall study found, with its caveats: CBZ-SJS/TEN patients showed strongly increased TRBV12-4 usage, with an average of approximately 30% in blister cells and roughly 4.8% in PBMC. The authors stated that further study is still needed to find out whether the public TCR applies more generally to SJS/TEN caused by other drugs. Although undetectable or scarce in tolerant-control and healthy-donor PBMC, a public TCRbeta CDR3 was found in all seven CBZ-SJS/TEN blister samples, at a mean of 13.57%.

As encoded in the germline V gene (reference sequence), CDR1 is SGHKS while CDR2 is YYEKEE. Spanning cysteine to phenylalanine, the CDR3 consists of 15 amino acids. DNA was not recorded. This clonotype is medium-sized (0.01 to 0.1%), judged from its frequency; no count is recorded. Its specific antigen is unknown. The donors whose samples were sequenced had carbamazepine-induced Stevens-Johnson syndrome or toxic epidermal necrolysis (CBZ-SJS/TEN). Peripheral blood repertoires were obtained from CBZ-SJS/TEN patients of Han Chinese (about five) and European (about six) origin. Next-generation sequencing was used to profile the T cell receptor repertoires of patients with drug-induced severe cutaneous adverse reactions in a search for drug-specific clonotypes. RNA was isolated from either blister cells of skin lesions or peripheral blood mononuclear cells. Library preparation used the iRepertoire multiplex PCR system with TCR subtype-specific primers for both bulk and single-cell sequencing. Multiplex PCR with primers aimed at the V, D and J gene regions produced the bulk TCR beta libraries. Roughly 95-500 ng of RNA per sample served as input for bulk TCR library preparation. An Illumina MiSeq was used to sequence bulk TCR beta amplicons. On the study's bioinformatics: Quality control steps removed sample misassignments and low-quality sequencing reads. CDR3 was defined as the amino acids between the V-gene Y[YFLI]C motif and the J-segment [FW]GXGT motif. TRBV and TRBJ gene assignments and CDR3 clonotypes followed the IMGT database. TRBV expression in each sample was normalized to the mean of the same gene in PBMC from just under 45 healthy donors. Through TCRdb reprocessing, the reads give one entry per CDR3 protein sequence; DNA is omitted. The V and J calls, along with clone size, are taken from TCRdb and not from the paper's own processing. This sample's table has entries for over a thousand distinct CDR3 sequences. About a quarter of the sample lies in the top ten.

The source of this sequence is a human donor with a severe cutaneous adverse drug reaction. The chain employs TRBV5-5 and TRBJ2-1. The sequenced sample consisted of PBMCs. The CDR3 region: CASSFELGSYNEQFF.